This entry lists 22 T cell receptor beta chains sequenced from one sample in a study of T cells after yellow fever vaccination. TCRdb recomputed calls from the 5' RACE reads with MiXCR, one row per CDR3 protein. Of about 32,000 distinct CDR3 sequences listed, about 10% are singletons. This specimen was PBMCs, either bulk or a sorted T-cell subset (CD4+, CD8+, memory, or dextramer-sorted; not recorded which), taken roughly 14 days after the first yellow fever vaccination. These TCRs come from a man younger than 30 who received the YFV17D yellow fever vaccine.

This clonotype has at least ten counts. DNA for the CDR3: TGTGCCAGCAGCCTGCGACAGGGCCAAGGCTACGAGCAGTACTTC. Translation: CASSLRQGQGYEQYF. The chain recombines TRBV7-7 with TRBJ2-7, with 7 bases that match TRBD1. J was trimmed by 3 bases and V by 5 bases; bases with no gene match: 10. Germline V lookup: CDR1 SSHAT, CDR2 FNYEAQ (reference sequence). CDR3 length: 15 amino acids.

This clonotype came up many times. The rearrangement links TRBV4-2 to TRBJ2-1; TRBD2 agrees at 9 bases. Germline V lookup: CDR1 LGHNA, CDR2 YNFKEQ. Trimming cost V 3 bases and J 6 bases; bases outside gene matches: 3. This CDR3 spans 14 amino acids. CDR3 nucleotide sequence: TGTGCCAGCAGCCAGGAGACTAGCGGCAATGAGCAGTTCTTC. It is translated as CASSQETSGNEQFF.

At least ten counts were recorded for this clonotype. V and J are TRBV15 and TRBJ1-3, with a tentative D call TRBD1 (6 bases). V lost 6 bases to trimming and J lost 2 bases, with 11 bases between them. The V gene's germline CDR1 is LNHNV and CDR2 YYDKDF (reference sequence). The CDR3 runs 14 residues. Here the CDR3 reads CATSSPGAGNTIYF. CDR3 in DNA: TGTGCCACCAGTTCCCCAGGGGCTGGAAACACCATATATTTT.

This clonotype has at least ten counts. V gene TRBV6-2 or TRBV6-3 combines with J gene TRBJ1-5; weak D call: TRBD1 (5 bases). Germline V gene lookup returns CDR1 MNHEY and CDR2 SVGEGT. V was pared by 1 base and J by 5 bases, with 6 bases between. CDR3 length equals 13 residues. CDR3 DNA: TGTGCCAGCAGTTACTGGGGGGATCAGCCCCAGCATTTT. Its protein is CASSYWGDQPQHF.

At least ten counts were recorded for this clonotype. The chain has TRBV9 and TRBJ2-7; 8 positions match TRBD1. Germline CDR1 reads SGDLS; CDR2 reads YYNGEE. CDR3 length: 15 amino acids. The trim removed 4 bases at V and 2 bases at J, leaving 8 bases unmatched. The CDR3 reads CASSPRDRLTYEQYF. CDR3 DNA: TGTGCCAGCAGCCCCCGGGACAGGCTAACCTACGAGCAGTACTTC.

A remark on this clonotype: This may come from a read error, since a much larger clone is one base off. The chain joins TRBV6-2 or TRBV6-3 to TRBJ1-2; D gene ambiguous. The CDR3 is 17 residues long. Per the germline V gene, CDR1 is MNHEY and CDR2 is SVGEGT. V lost 6 bases and J 2 bases, leaving 22 bases between the germline ends. This CDR3 is CASRAGHVTRWNYGYTF. CDR3 coding DNA: TGTGCCAGCAGGGCGGGCCACGTGACAAGGTGGAACTATGGCTACACCTTC.

This clonotype has at least ten counts. This chain joins TRBV6-5 and TRBJ1-5; 7 bases are a match to TRBD1. This CDR3 spans 14 amino acids. V was pared by 5 bases and J by 5 bases, with 6 bases of the junction left unmatched. Germline V gene sequence: CDR1 MNHEY, CDR2 SVGAGI. The CDR3 is CASSRQGGDQPQHF. The CDR3 coding sequence is TGTGCCAGCAGTCGCCAGGGGGGGGATCAGCCCCAGCATTTT.

This clonotype appeared many times. This chain uses TRBV5-1 with TRBJ2-7, with TRBD1 as a possible D gene (5 bases). In germline, CDR1 is SGHRS, CDR2 YFSETQ. This CDR3 region has 14 residues. The germline V and J ends were trimmed by 1 base and 1 base, with 9 bases remaining between them. DNA for the CDR3: TGCGCCAGCAGCTTGACTCCAGGGTCCTACGAGCAGTACGTC. The encoded protein is CASSLTPGSYEQYV.

This clonotype was recorded at least ten times. This sequence joins TRBV6-4 and TRBJ2-6; D is unclear. Looked up from germline, CDR1 is MRHNA and CDR2 is SNTAGT. V was shortened by 2 bases and J by 3 bases, with 5 bases between the two germline ends. The CDR3 totals 14 residues. The CDR3 is CASSDRVGANVLTF. CDR3 bases: TGTGCCAGCAGTGACAGGGTTGGGGCCAACGTCCTGACTTTC.

This clonotype was seen repeatedly, ten times or more. The chain uses TRBV20-1 and TRBJ1-1; D is uncertain. Trimming took off 0 bases at V and 5 bases at J, with 13 bases between the two ends. This CDR3 contains 14 residues. The germline V gene encodes CDR1 DFQATT and CDR2 SNEGSKA (reference sequence). CDR3 nucleotides: TGCAGTGCTAGAGATTACGGGGTGTGGACTGAAGCTTTCTTT. Amino acids: CSARDYGVWTEAFF.

This clonotype was detected ten times or more. The rearrangement uses TRBV2 and TRBJ2-5; maybe TRBD2 (7 bases). V gave up 7 bases and J gave up 4 bases, with 19 bases separating them. This CDR3 has 15 residues. Germline CDR1 reads SNHLY; CDR2 reads FYNNEI. The CDR3 DNA reads TGTGCCAGCAATAATCGCGGGGGCCGAGGAGAGACCCAGTACTTC. Encoded protein: CASNNRGGRGETQYF.

This clonotype has a count of ten or more. V gene TRBV12-3 or TRBV12-4 combines with J gene TRBJ1-2, with D tentatively TRBD1 (6 bases). The CDR3 contains 14 residues. V gave up 5 bases and J gave up 4 bases, with 14 bases separating them. The CDR3 spells CASSGQSGGYGYTF. Here the CDR3 DNA reads TGTGCCAGCAGTGGACAGTCCGGGGGCTATGGCTACACCTTC.

This clonotype was detected ten times or more. The J gene is TRBJ1-3, the V gene TRBV29-1; D is ambiguous. This CDR3 is built from 14 residues. In germline, CDR1 is SQVTM, CDR2 ANQGSEA. The ends were cut back, 3 bases at V and 0 bases at J, with 9 bases in the middle. This CDR3 reads CSVERGVSGNTIYF. CDR3 DNA: TGCAGCGTTGAGCGCGGGGTCTCTGGAAACACCATATATTTT.

In its sample, this clonotype was seen many times. V usage is TRBV20-1 and J usage is TRBJ1-4, with TRBD1 identical over 9 bases. Germline CDR1 DFQATT, CDR2 SNEGSKA (reference sequence). CDR3 length: 13 residues. V shed 5 bases, J shed 8 bases, and the junction held 6 bases outside the gene matches. CDR3 nucleotides: TGCAGTGCTCCTAGGACAGGGGAGGAAAAACTGTTTTTT. The encoded protein is CSAPRTGEEKLFF.

The table lists this clonotype with many counts. The chain carries TRBV5-1 and TRBJ2-1; 14 nucleotides line up with TRBD2. The germline V gene encodes CDR1 SGHRS and CDR2 YFSETQ. This CDR3 spans 16 amino acids. The V segment lost 5 bases and the J segment 4 bases; nucleotides outside the gene matches: 5. The CDR3 spells CASRVTSGGAYNEQFF. The CDR3 nucleotides are TGCGCCAGCAGAGTGACTAGCGGGGGGGCGTACAATGAGCAGTTCTTC. Filled out from reference TRBV5-1 and TRBJ2-1, the complete variable domain reads KAGVTQTPRYLIKTRGQQVTLSCSPISGHRSVSWYQQTPGQGLQFLFEYFSETQRNKGNFPGRFSGRQFSNSRSEMNVSTLELGDSALYLCASRVTSGGAYNEQFFGPGTRLTVL.

This clonotype was observed many times. In DNA form, the CDR3 reads TGTGCCAGTTCGGCGGAACAAGAGACCCAGTACTTC. Amino acid sequence: CASSAEQETQYF. V is TRBV2 and J is TRBJ2-5; unclear D gene. The ends were cut back, 9 bases at V and 2 bases at J, with 10 bases in the middle. This CDR3 comprises 12 residues. Looked up from germline, CDR1 is SNHLY and CDR2 is FYNNEI.

In the case of this clonotype: One end of the junction fails to match germline, which may point to a read error. The V call is TRBV3-1, the J call TRBJ1-1; D not resolved. The germline CDR1 and CDR2 sequences are LGHDT and YNNKEL (reference sequence). The CDR3 covers 12 residues. CDR3 sequence reads: CASSRENTEVFF. The DNA for the CDR3 is TGTGCCAGCAGCCGTGAGAACACTGAAGTTTTCTTT.

This clonotype was observed many times. The CDR3 sequence: CATSRADQPQHF. The CDR3 DNA reads as TGTGCCACCAGCAGAGCAGATCAGCCCCAGCATTTT. The chain carries TRBV15 and TRBJ1-5; no firm D call. Trimming stripped 1 base from V and 5 bases from J, with 3 bases between. This CDR3 spans 12 amino acids. Germline V gene lookup returns CDR1 LNHNV and CDR2 YYDKDF (reference sequence).

This clonotype was detected ten times or more. The chain recombines TRBV24-1 with TRBJ2-1, with 8 bases that match TRBD1. The V gene's germline CDR1 is KGHDR and CDR2 SFDVKD. V trimming: 0 bases; J trimming: 9 bases; junction bases outside the gene matches: 6. The CDR3 runs to 15 residues. CDR3 sequence reads: CATSDLAGGNFEQFF. The CDR3 nucleotides are TGTGCCACCAGTGATTTGGCAGGGGGCAATTTTGAGCAGTTCTTC.

This clonotype was found many times. The chain employs TRBV10-3 and TRBJ2-3, with TRBD2 matching 7 bases. There are 15 residues in the CDR3. Unmatched junction bases numbered 8, after V lost 8 bases and J lost 0 bases. Looked up from germline, CDR1 is ENHRY and CDR2 is SYGVKD. DNA for the CDR3: TGTGCCATCTGCCATAGCGGGCCAAGCACAGATACGCAGTATTTT. As protein: CAICHSGPSTDTQYF.

Many counts were recorded for this clonotype. V is TRBV12-3 or TRBV12-4 and J is TRBJ1-2; 7 positions match TRBD1. The CDR3 extends over 14 amino acids. V gave up 2 bases and J gave up 8 bases; unmatched junction bases: 8. CDR3 DNA: TGTGCCAGCAGTTTAAATGACAGGGTGGAGGGCTACACCTTC. This sequence encodes CASSLNDRVEGYTF.

This clonotype was observed at least ten times. V is TRBV6-2 or TRBV6-3 and J is TRBJ2-7; 9 bases line up with TRBD1. Germline values: CDR1 MNHEY, CDR2 SVGEGT. The trim removed 0 bases at V and 1 base at J, leaving 4 bases unmatched. There are 16 residues in the CDR3. CDR3 protein: CASSYSLGTGSYEQYF. DNA for the CDR3: TGTGCCAGCAGTTACTCGCTCGGGACAGGGTCCTACGAGCAGTACTTC.